This T cell receptor (beta chain) derives from a study of T cell responses to AZD1222 COVID-19 vaccine. Whole-study findings and limits: Nearly half of spike-specific TCRs reportedly go after variant regions that carry no mutations. Spike was spanned by vaccine-associated CD4 TCRs, with dominance at 160-218 and 743-854. Without day 14 samples, only post-peak T cell repertoires were studied.

Sequenced by immunoSEQ multiplex PCR; TCRdb stores in-frame clones only, minus some. The sample consists of approximately 74,000 clones, 86% of them appearing once. This CDR3 is 20 amino acids long. V shed 3 bases, J shed 7 bases, and the junction held 18 bases outside the gene matches. Germline CDR1 reads SGDLS; CDR2 reads YYNGEE. A remark on this clone: Its antigen is undetermined.

The sequence came from an adult in good health. The chain links TRBV9 to TRBJ2-1, with 14 bases matching TRBD2. Sequenced here: peripheral blood, sampled on day 0 of AZD1222 vaccination. The CDR3 nucleotides read TGTGCCAGCAGCGCACGTCCATATGGGACTAGCGGGAGCGACTCGAATGAGCAGTTCTTC. Its translation: CASSARPYGTSGSDSNEQFF.